Listed here are 19 T cell receptor beta chains from one sample, sequenced in a study of T cell responses to AZD1222 COVID-19 vaccine. Some clones are missing from TCRdb's copy, which holds only in-frame ones; the method was immunoSEQ multiplex PCR. The profile shows roughly 180,000 clones, roughly 94% of them singletons. Sample: peripheral blood, taken 28 days after the second AZD1222 dose. Receptor source: an adult who received the AZD1222 COVID-19 vaccine.

The chain links TRBV28 to TRBJ1-3; D not resolved. The CDR3 consists of 14 residues. CDR1 and CDR2 (germline): MDHEN, SYDVKM. The germline V and J ends were trimmed by 4 bases and 6 bases, with 13 bases remaining between them. The CDR3 bases are TGTGCCAGCAGTTACCGGCTGAGTGCAAACACCATATATTTT. It specifies CASSYRLSANTIYF. The whole variable domain, filled in from reference TRBV28 and TRBJ1-3, reads DVKVTQSSRYLVKRTGEKVFLECVQDMDHENMFWYRQDPGLGLRLIYFSYDVKMKEKGDIPEGYSVSREKKERFSLILESASTNQTSMYLCASSYRLSANTIYFGEGSWLTVV.

The rearrangement joins TRBV9 to TRBJ2-3; 11 nucleotides align to TRBD2. Germline V gene sequence: CDR1 SGDLS, CDR2 YYNGEE. The CDR3 covers 16 residues. The junction had 6 bases not matched to a gene; V was cut back by 0 bases and J by 6 bases. This CDR3 reads CASSVGASGGIDTQYF. As DNA, the CDR3 is TGTGCCAGCAGCGTAGGGGCTAGCGGGGGGATCGATACGCAGTATTTT. Full variable domain (outside the CDR3, taken from reference TRBV9 and TRBJ2-3): DSGVTQTPKHLITATGQRVTLRCSPRSGDLSVYWYQQSLDQGLQFLIQYYNGEERAKGNILERFSAQQFPDLHSELNLSSLELGDSALYFCASSVGASGGIDTQYFGPGTRLTVL.

The chain couples TRBV10-3 to TRBJ1-3; 9 bases agree with TRBD1. V trimming: 6 bases; J trimming: 2 bases; junction bases outside the gene matches: 2. The germline V gene has CDR1 ENHRY and CDR2 SYGVKD. This CDR3 is 14 amino acids long. The DNA of the CDR3 is TGTGCCATCAGGCGGACAGGGGCTGGAAACACCATATATTTT. Translation: CAIRRTGAGNTIYF.

In DNA form, the CDR3 reads TGTGCCAGCACCTCCGGGGGCCCCAGCCGAAACACCATATATTTT. Its protein product is CASTSGGPSRNTIYF. The chain employs TRBV5-6 and TRBJ1-3, with D tentatively TRBD1 (6 bases). This CDR3 has 15 residues. CDR1 and CDR2 (germline): SGHDT, YYEEEE. V was trimmed by 6 bases and J by 5 bases, leaving 18 bases between them. The whole variable domain, remainder taken from reference TRBV5-6 and TRBJ1-3, is DAGVTQSPTHLIKTRGQQVTLRCSPKSGHDTVSWYQQALGQGPQFIFQYYEEEERQRGNFPDRFSGHQFPNYSSELNVNALLLGDSALYLCASTSGGPSRNTIYFGEGSWLTVV.

The chain combines TRBV2 with TRBJ2-2; D is possibly TRBD1 or TRBD2 (6 bases each). Germline V gene data show CDR1 as SNHLY and CDR2 as FYNNEI. V was shortened by 8 bases and J by 3 bases, with 13 bases between the two germline ends. The CDR3 loop spans 14 amino acids. CDR3 coding DNA: TGTGCCAGCGCGGGACACCTCTACACCGGGGAGCTGTTTTTT. Translation gives CASAGHLYTGELFF.

The chain links TRBV25-1 to TRBJ1-4, with unresolved D. The CDR3 is 18 amino acids. V was shortened by 1 base and J by 0 bases, with 15 bases between the two germline ends. Germline loops: CDR1 MGHDK, CDR2 SYGVNS. The CDR3 sequence: CASSESLFPTTTNEKLFF. The CDR3 DNA reads as TGTGCCAGCAGTGAATCCCTTTTCCCGACTACAACTAATGAAAAACTGTTTTTT.

This chain joins TRBV27 and TRBJ2-3, with D uncertain. The V gene's germline CDR1 is MNHEY and CDR2 SMNVEV (reference sequence). Trimming took 2 bases from V and 3 from J, leaving 9 bases between them. The CDR3 runs 14 residues. The CDR3: CASSLRARTDTQYF. Written as DNA, the CDR3 is TGTGCCAGCAGTTTACGAGCGAGAACAGATACGCAGTATTTT.

V is TRBV12-3 or TRBV12-4 and J is TRBJ1-4, with D hard to call. The length of the CDR3 is 13 residues. The V and J ends lost 4 bases and 5 bases respectively, with 8 bases between them. CDR3 bases: TGTGCCAGCAGTTCGGGGTGGAATGAAAAACTGTTTTTT. Encoded protein: CASSSGWNEKLFF.

This chain uses TRBV7-9 with TRBJ2-3, with D perhaps assigned TRBD1 or TRBD2 (5 bases each). In germline, CDR1 is SEHNR, CDR2 FQNEAQ (reference sequence). This CDR3 is 15 amino acids long. V lost 2 bases and J lost 0, with 9 bases in between. As DNA, the CDR3 is TGTGCCAGCAGCTTACGGGACGCTAGCACAGATACGCAGTATTTT. This encodes CASSLRDASTDTQYF. Complete variable domain (other parts from reference TRBV7-9 and TRBJ2-3): DTGVSQNPRHKITKRGQNVTFRCDPISEHNRLYWYRQTLGQGPEFLTYFQNEAQLEKSRLLSDRFSAERPKGSFSTLEIQRTEQGDSAMYLCASSLRDASTDTQYFGPGTRLTVL.

The chain combines TRBV6-5 with TRBJ1-1; 9 bases are a match to TRBD1. Trimming took 6 bases from V and 6 from J; bases not matched to a gene: 8. The CDR3 contains 14 residues. Germline V gives CDR1 MNHEY, CDR2 SVGAGI. The CDR3 DNA sequence: TGTGCCAGCAGAGACCGGGACAGGGCCGCTGAAGCTTTCTTT. Protein sequence: CASRDRDRAAEAFF.

V and J are TRBV5-4 and TRBJ2-3, with 10 bases fitting TRBD2. J lost 6 bases, V lost 4 bases, and 14 bases had no gene match. Germline V gene lookup returns CDR1 SGHNT and CDR2 YYREEE (reference sequence). CDR3 length: 17 residues. As DNA, the CDR3 is TGTGCCAGCAGCCTTAGCTTAGCGGGAGGAACCGGGGATACGCAGTATTTT. This encodes CASSLSLAGGTGDTQYF.

The chain couples TRBV25-1 to TRBJ2-2, with D uncertain. V lost 5 bases and J 3 bases, leaving 7 bases between the germline ends. The CDR3 consists of 13 residues. The germline gives CDR1 MGHDK, CDR2 SYGVNS. The CDR3 DNA sequence: TGTGCCAGCAGTCCGGATCACACCGGGGAGCTGTTTTTT. It translates to CASSPDHTGELFF. The entire variable domain, with the rest obtained from reference TRBV25-1 and TRBJ2-2, is as follows: EADIYQTPRYLVIGTGKKITLECSQTMGHDKMYWYQQDPGMELHLIHYSYGVNSTEKGDLSSESTVSRIRTEHFPLTLESARPSHTSQYLCASSPDHTGELFFGEGSRLTVL.

The chain couples TRBV2 to TRBJ2-3; a weak D match, TRBD2 (5 bases). Germline-derived CDR1 and CDR2 are SNHLY and FYNNEI. The CDR3 is 16 residues long. Trimming shortened V by 3 bases and J by 3 bases, and 16 bases separated the two germline ends. The CDR3 is CASSDPPSSGTDTQYF. DNA for the CDR3: TGTGCCAGCAGTGATCCCCCTAGCTCGGGGACAGATACGCAGTATTTT.

The chain employs TRBV4-3 and TRBJ1-5; D is perhaps TRBD1 (5 bases). CDR1 LGHNA and CDR2 YSLEER come from the germline V gene. The germline V and J ends were trimmed by 0 bases and 6 bases, with 21 bases remaining between them. The CDR3 has 18 residues. In DNA, the CDR3 is TGCGCCAGCAGCCAAGATCTGTTTTTTCTTGGGGGACCTCAGCCCCAGCATTTT. Translated, it gives CASSQDLFFLGGPQPQHF.

The chain couples TRBV7-3 to TRBJ2-5; D possibly corresponds to TRBD1 (8 bases). The germline V gene encodes CDR1 SGHTA and CDR2 FQGTGA. This CDR3 is built from 15 residues. V was clipped by 5 bases and J by 3 bases, with 16 bases between them. For the CDR3, the DNA is TGTGCCAGCAGCCACGGAACAGGGGGGGAAGAGACCCAGTACTTC. Translation: CASSHGTGGEETQYF.

This chain connects TRBV12-3 or TRBV12-4 to TRBJ2-1; TRBD1 agrees at 9 bases. The CDR3 totals 13 residues. Unmatched junction bases numbered 6, after V lost 7 bases and J lost 8 bases. In DNA, the CDR3 is TGTGCCAGCACCCCGGACAGGGGAGATGAGCAGTTCTTC. Translated, it gives CASTPDRGDEQFF.

The DNA of the CDR3 is TGCAGCGTTTCGGCAGGTACCTACGAGCAGTACTTC. It is translated as CSVSAGTYEQYF. The rearrangement uses TRBV29-1 and TRBJ2-7; D unresolved. Germline assignment: CDR1 SQVTM and CDR2 ANQGSEA. The V gene lost 5 bases and the J gene lost 2 bases, with 10 bases spanning the gap. This CDR3 contains 12 residues.

J is TRBJ1-1 and V is TRBV5-6; no clear D gene. V was shortened by 0 bases and J by 0 bases, with 9 bases between the two germline ends. Germline assignment: CDR1 SGHDT and CDR2 YYEEEE. The CDR3 consists of 15 residues. CDR3 coding DNA: TGTGCCAGCAGCTTGGGTCCAGATATGAACACTGAAGCTTTCTTT. Protein: CASSLGPDMNTEAFF.

This clone was seen only once. The gene calls are TRBV6-2 or TRBV6-3 and TRBJ1-1; unclear D gene. CDR1 is MNHEY and CDR2 is SVGEGT in the germline V gene. Between the trimmed V and J ends, which lost 6 bases and 1 base, there was a span of 12 bases. The CDR3 runs to 14 residues. The CDR3 spells CASSPFNGNTEAFF. The CDR3 bases are TGTGCCAGCAGCCCCTTTAACGGGAACACTGAAGCTTTCTTT.